A selection of T cell receptor beta chains follows, all from one sample in a study of cytomegalovirus exposure and HLA in healthy donors. The data were produced by immunoSEQ multiplex PCR, yet TCRdb's version contains in-frame clones alone and is incomplete. The data show 86,000 or so clones, with 90% to 97% seen just once and about 1.6% held by the top ten. The specimen sequenced was PBMCs. Receptors originate from a man between 18 and 35 years old in good health and CMV-seropositive. CDR3s leave out the opening cysteine and the closing phenylalanine or tryptophan. Clone size is given for some rows only: seen once, a few or many times, or a class if the clone is expanded.

J,V,size,CDR3
TRBJ2-7,TRBV28,once,ASSLPQGPNEQY
TRBJ1-4,TRBV30,.,AWTSDLGEKLF
TRBJ2-2,TRBV2,.,ASSKTSGSLTGELF
TRBJ2-5,TRBV9,.,ASSPWRGVGETQY
TRBJ2-2,TRBV10-3,.,AISESTRTVNTGELF
TRBJ2-1,TRBV19,once,ASSRQDVSYNEQF
TRBJ2-7,TRBV11-2,.,ASSLGSSGSSYEQY
TRBJ1-2,TRBV4-1,.,ASSQDGGGQGADGYT
TRBJ1-5,TRBV30,.,AWSTGGSQPQH
TRBJ2-1,TRBV4-1,.,ASSQAAVSYNEQF
TRBJ2-7,TRBV28,.,ASSTVVLRSYEQY
TRBJ1-1,TRBV29-1,.,SVLIGFTDEAF
TRBJ2-2,TRBV7-9,once,ASSSGLAGVGELF
TRBJ2-3,TRBV27,.,ASSPRDRGRVTQY
TRBJ2-1,TRBV7-9,.,ASSSTVSSYNEQF
TRBJ2-1,TRBV9,.,ASSVDGFRGSEQF
TRBJ1-4,TRBV29-1,.,SVEDRGEGNEKLF
TRBJ2-7,TRBV4-1,.,ASSQVTGGVDEQY
TRBJ2-3,TRBV7-2,.,ASSPGLAGDGQY
TRBJ1-2,TRBV4-1,.,ASSQGLDYT
TRBJ1-4,TRBV6-5,once,ASSQNNEKLF
TRBJ2-1,TRBV18,.,ASSPLQGREQF
TRBJ2-2,TRBV2,.,ASRQGAQTGELF
TRBJ1-5,TRBV6-1,.,ASSARDIAQPQH
TRBJ1-5,TRBV18,once,ASSPPGGGYSNQPQH
TRBJ2-7,TRBV6-5,.,ASSTTGTSIYEQY
TRBJ2-5,TRBV4-1,.,ASSRGTDQETQY
TRBJ2-7,TRBV18,few,ASSKGQELYEQY
TRBJ2-7,TRBV7-9,.,ASSRTGSSYEQY
TRBJ1-2,TRBV29-1,.,SVPPGPGGNYGYT
TRBJ2-3,TRBV28,few,ASSSVFLLADTDTQY
TRBJ1-1,TRBV29-1,.,SVDGTGGGEAF
TRBJ2-2,TRBV11-3,.,ASSLDSGRYSQTELF
TRBJ2-2,TRBV14,once,ASSPMAGTGELF
TRBJ2-7,TRBV11-2,.,ASSLLAGDTYEQY
TRBJ1-1,TRBV21-1,.,ASSKKSGDRVDGPEAF
TRBJ2-3,TRBV6-1,once,ASSNREFVDTQY
TRBJ1-5,TRBV10-3,.,AIRDISNQPQH
TRBJ2-3,TRBV27,.,ASSLNPSGSYTQY
TRBJ1-5,TRBV7-9,.,ASQPPDYSNQPQH
TRBJ1-2,TRBV6-6,.,ASSYSDRGGGYT
TRBJ1-1,TRBV6-6,.,ASSYMSTEAF
TRBJ1-2,TRBV7-2,.,GWGEYYGYT
TRBJ1-2,TRBV10-3,.,ATRRGLVNYGYT
TRBJ2-3,TRBV5-1,.,ASSSGTSGGVADTQY
TRBJ2-1,TRBV4-1,.,ASSQDGTSGRIDEQF
TRBJ1-3,TRBV19,.,ASRTGKSNTIY
TRBJ2-1,TRBV18,.,ASSPGRENYNEQF
TRBJ1-4,TRBV18,.,ASSPPDTALLF
TRBJ2-2,TRBV19,.,ASSMRFLGTDDTGELF
TRBJ2-1,TRBV11-2,.,ASSGGRAGFDEQF
TRBJ2-2,TRBV6-5,.,ASSYSSGNTGELF
TRBJ1-4,TRBV5-1,.,ASSLRDSNEKLF
TRBJ1-6,TRBV9,.,ASSGGQGYSPLH
TRBJ1-1,TRBV27,.,ASSWGENTEAF
TRBJ2-1,TRBV10-1,.,ASSLGPSNEQF
TRBJ1-2,TRBV9,.,ASSVADKGYGYT
TRBJ1-5,TRBV6-1,once,ASRDSPPSNQPQH
TRBJ2-1,TRBV21-1,.,ASSMNPSGRGLDEQF
TRBJ2-5,TRBV5-1,.,ASSLELAGQETQY